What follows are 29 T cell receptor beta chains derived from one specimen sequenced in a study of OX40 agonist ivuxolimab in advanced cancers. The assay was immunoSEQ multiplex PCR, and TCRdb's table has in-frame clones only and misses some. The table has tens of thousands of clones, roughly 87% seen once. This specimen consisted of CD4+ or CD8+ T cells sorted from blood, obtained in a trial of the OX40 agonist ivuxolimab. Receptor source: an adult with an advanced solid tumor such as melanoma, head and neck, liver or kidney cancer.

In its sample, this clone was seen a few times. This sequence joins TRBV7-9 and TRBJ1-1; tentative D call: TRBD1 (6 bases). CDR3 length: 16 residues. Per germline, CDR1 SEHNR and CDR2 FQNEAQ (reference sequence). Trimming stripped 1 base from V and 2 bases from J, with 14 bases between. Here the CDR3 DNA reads TGTGCCAGCAGCTTAGTTAGGGGGGGAGGTAACACTGAAGCTTTCTTT. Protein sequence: CASSLVRGGGNTEAFF. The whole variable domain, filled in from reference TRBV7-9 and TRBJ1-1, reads DTGVSQNPRHKITKRGQNVTFRCDPISEHNRLYWYRQTLGQGPEFLTYFQNEAQLEKSRLLSDRFSAERPKGSFSTLEIQRTEQGDSAMYLCASSLVRGGGNTEAFFGQGTRLTVV.

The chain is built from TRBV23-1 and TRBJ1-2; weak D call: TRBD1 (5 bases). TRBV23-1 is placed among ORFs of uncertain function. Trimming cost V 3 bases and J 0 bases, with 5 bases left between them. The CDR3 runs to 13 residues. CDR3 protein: CASSQGPNYGYTF. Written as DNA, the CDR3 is TGCGCCAGCAGTCAGGGACCTAACTATGGCTACACCTTC.

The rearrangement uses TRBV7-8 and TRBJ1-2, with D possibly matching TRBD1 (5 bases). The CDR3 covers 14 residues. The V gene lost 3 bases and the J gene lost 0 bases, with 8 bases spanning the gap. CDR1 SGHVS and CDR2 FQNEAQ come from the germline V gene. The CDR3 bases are TGTGCCAGCAGCTTCGGGGGTTCTAACTATGGCTACACCTTC. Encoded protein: CASSFGGSNYGYTF.

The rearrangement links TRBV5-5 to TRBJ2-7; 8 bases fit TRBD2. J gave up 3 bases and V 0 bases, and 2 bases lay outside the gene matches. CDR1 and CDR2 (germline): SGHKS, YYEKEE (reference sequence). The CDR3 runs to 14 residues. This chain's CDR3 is CASSLGTSGYEQYF. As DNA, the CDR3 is TGTGCCAGCAGCTTGGGAACTAGCGGCTACGAGCAGTACTTC.

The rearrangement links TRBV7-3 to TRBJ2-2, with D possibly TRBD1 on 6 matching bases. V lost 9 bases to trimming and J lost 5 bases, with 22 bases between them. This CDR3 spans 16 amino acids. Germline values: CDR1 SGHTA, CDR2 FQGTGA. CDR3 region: CARQLLGGAGTGELFF. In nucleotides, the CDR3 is TGTGCCAGACAACTGTTAGGGGGAGCAGGGACCGGGGAGCTGTTTTTT.

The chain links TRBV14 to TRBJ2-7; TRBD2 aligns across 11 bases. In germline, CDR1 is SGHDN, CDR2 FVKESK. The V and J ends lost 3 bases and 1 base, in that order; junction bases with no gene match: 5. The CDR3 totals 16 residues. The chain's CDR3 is CASSHSLAGGSYEQYF. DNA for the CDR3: TGTGCCAGCAGCCATTCTCTAGCGGGAGGTTCCTACGAGCAGTACTTC.

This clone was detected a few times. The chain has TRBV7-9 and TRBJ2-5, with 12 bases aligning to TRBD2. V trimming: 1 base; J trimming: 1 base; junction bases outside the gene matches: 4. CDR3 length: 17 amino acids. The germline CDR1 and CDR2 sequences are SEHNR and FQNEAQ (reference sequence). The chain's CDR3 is CASSLGVTSGGQETQYF. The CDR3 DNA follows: TGTGCCAGCAGCTTAGGGGTGACTAGCGGGGGCCAAGAGACCCAGTACTTC.

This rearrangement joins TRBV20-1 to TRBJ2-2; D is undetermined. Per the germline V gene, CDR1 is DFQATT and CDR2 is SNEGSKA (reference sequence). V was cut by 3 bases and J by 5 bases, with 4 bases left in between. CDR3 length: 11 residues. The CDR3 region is CSARDTGELFF. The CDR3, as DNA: TGCAGTGCTAGGGATACCGGGGAGCTGTTTTTT.

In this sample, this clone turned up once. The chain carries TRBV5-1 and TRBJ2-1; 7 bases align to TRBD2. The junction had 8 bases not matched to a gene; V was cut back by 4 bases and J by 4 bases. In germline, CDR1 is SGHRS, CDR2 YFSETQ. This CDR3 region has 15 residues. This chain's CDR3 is CASSAAGVTYNEQFF. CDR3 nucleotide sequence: TGCGCCAGCAGCGCCGCGGGAGTCACATACAATGAGCAGTTCTTC.

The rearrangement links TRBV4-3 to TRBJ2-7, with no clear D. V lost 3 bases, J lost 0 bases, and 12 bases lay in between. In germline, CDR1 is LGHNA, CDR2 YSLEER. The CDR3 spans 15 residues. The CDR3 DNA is TGCGCCAGCAGCCAGCGGTTATCCAGCTCCTACGAGCAGTACTTC. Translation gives CASSQRLSSSYEQYF.

CDR3 sequence reads: CASRGLQGSSGANVLTF. Here the CDR3 DNA reads TGTGCCAGCAGAGGTTTACAGGGAAGCTCTGGGGCCAACGTCCTGACTTTC. This chain links TRBV27 with TRBJ2-6; D is perhaps TRBD1 (6 bases). CDR3 length: 17 residues. Looked up from germline, CDR1 is MNHEY and CDR2 is SMNVEV (reference sequence). Trimming left V 6 bases short and J 0 bases short, with 15 bases between.

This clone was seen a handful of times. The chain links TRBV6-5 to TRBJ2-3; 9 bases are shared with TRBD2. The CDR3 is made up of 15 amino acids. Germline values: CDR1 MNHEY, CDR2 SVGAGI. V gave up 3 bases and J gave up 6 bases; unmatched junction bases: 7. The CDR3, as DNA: TGTGCCAGCAGTTATGGGGCGGGAGGGCGTGATACGCAGTATTTT. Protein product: CASSYGAGGRDTQYF.

The CDR3, as DNA: TGTGCCAGTAGTTACACCGGGACATTTAACTATGGCTACACCTTC. This encodes CASSYTGTFNYGYTF. The J gene is TRBJ1-2, the V gene TRBV19; perhaps TRBD1 as D (6 bases). CDR3 length: 15 residues. CDR1 is LNHDA and CDR2 is SQIVND in the germline V gene (reference sequence). The V end lost 5 bases, the J end lost 1 base, and 14 bases lay between the germline ends.

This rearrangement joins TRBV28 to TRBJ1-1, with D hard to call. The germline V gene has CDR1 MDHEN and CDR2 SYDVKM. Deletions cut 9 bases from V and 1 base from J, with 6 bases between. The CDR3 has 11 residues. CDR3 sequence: CASLTNTEAFF. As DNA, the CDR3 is TGTGCCAGTTTGACGAACACTGAAGCTTTCTTT.

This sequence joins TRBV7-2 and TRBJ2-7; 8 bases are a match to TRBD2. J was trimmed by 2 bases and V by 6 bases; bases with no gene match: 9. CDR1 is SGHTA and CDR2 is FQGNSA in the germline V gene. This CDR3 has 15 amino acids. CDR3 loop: CASSLSVAGPYEQYF. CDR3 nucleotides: TGTGCCAGCAGTCTCTCCGTAGCGGGACCCTACGAGCAGTACTTC.

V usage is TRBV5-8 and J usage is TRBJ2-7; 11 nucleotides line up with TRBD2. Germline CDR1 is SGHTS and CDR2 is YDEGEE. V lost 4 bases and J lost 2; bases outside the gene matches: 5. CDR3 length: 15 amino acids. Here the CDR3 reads CASSIRLAGPYEQYF. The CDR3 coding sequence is TGTGCCAGCAGCATCCGACTAGCGGGACCCTACGAGCAGTACTTC.

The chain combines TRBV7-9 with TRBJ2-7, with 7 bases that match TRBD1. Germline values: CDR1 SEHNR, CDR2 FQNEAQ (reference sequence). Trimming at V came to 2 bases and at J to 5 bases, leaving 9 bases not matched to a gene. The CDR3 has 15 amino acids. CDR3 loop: CASSLLGQVEDEQYF. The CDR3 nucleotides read TGTGCCAGCAGCTTACTAGGACAGGTCGAGGACGAGCAGTACTTC.

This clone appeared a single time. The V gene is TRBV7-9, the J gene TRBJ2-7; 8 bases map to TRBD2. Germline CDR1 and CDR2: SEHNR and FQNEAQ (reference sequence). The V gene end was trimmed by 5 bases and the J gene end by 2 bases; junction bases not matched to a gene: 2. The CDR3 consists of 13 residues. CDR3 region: CASSHSGAYEQYV. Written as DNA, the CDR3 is TGTGCCAGCAGCCATAGCGGGGCCTACGAGCAGTACGTC.

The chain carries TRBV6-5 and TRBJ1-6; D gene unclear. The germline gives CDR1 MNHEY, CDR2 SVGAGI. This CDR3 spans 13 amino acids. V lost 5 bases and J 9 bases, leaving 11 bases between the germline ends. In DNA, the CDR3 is TGTGCCAGCAGTAAAGAGAGGGCTTCACCCCTCCACTTT. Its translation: CASSKERASPLHF.

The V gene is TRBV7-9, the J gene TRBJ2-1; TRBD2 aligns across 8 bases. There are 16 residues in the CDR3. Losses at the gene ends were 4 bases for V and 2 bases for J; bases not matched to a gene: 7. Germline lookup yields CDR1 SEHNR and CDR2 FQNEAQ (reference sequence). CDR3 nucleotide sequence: TGTGCCAGCAGCTCCCCGGGACTAGGAGCCTACAATGAGCAGTTCTTC. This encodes CASSSPGLGAYNEQFF.

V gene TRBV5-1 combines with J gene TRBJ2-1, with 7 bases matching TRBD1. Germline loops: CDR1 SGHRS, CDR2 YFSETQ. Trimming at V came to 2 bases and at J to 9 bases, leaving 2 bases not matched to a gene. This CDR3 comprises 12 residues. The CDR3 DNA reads TGCGCCAGCAGCTTACAGGGGACTGAGCAGTTCTTC. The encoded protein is CASSLQGTEQFF.

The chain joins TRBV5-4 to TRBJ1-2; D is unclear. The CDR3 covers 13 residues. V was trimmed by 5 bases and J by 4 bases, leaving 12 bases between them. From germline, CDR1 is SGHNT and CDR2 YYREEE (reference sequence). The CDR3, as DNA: TGTGCCAGCAGGCCGGGTTACGGCTATGGCTACACCTTC. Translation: CASRPGYGYGYTF.

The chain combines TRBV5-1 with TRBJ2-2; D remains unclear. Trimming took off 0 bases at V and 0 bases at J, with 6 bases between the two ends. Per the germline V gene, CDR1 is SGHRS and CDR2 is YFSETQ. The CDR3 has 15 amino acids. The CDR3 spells CASSLGSSNTGELFF. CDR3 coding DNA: TGCGCCAGCAGCTTGGGGAGTTCGAACACCGGGGAGCTGTTTTTT.

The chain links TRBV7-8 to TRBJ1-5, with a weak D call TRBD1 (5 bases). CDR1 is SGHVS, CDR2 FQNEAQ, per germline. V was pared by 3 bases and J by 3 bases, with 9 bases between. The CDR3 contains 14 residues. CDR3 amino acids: CASSFVRDNQPQHF. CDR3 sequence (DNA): TGTGCCAGCAGCTTCGTCAGGGACAATCAGCCCCAGCATTTT.

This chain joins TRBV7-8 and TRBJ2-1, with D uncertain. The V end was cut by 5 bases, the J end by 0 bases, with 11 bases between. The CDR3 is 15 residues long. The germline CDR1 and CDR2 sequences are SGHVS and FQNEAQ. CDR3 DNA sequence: TGTGCCAGCAGCCCCTCGATAGACTCCTACAATGAGCAGTTCTTC. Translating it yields CASSPSIDSYNEQFF. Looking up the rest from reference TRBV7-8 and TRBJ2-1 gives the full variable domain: GAGVSQSPRYKVAKRGQDVALRCDPISGHVSLFWYQQALGQGPEFLTYFQNEAQLDKSGLPSDRFFAERPEGSVSTLKIQRTQQEDSAVYLCASSPSIDSYNEQFFGPGTRLTVL.

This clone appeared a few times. CDR3 region: CASSPRSPYEQYF. CDR3 nucleotide sequence: TGTGCCAGCAGCCCCCGTTCCCCCTACGAGCAGTACTTC. The chain uses TRBV7-2 and TRBJ2-7; D is unresolved. CDR1 is SGHTA and CDR2 is FQGNSA in the germline V gene. This CDR3 is built from 13 residues. V lost 5 bases and J lost 2, with 10 bases in between.

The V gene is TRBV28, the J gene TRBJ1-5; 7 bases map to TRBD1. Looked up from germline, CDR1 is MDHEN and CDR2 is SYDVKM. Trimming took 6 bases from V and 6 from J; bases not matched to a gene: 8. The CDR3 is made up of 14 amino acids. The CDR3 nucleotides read TGTGCCAGCAGACGTGACAGGGATCTTCAGCCCCAGCATTTT. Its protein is CASRRDRDLQPQHF. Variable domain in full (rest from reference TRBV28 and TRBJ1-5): DVKVTQSSRYLVKRTGEKVFLECVQDMDHENMFWYRQDPGLGLRLIYFSYDVKMKEKGDIPEGYSVSREKKERFSLILESASTNQTSMYLCASRRDRDLQPQHFGDGTRLSIL.

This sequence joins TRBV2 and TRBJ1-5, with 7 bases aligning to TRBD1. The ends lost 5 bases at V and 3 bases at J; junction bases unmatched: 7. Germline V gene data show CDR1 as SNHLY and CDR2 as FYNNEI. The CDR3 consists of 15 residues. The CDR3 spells CASSSQGRVNQPQHF. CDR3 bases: TGTGCCAGCAGTTCACAGGGGAGGGTCAATCAGCCCCAGCATTTT.

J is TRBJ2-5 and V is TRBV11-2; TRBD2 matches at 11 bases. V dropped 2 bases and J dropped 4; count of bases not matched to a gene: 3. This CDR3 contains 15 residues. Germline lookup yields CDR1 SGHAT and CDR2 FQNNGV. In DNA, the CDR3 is TGTGCCAGCAGCTTACTAGCGGGAGGCGGAGAGACCCAGTACTTC. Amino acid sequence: CASSLLAGGGETQYF. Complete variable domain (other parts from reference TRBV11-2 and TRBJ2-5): EAGVAQSPRYKIIEKRQSVAFWCNPISGHATLYWYQQILGQGPKLLIQFQNNGVVDDSQLPKDRFSAERLKGVDSTLKIQPAKLEDSAVYLCASSLLAGGGETQYFGPGTRLLVL.